This TCR beta chain originates from a study of OX40 agonist ivuxolimab in advanced cancers. Study-wide background: Dose-escalation cases comprised hepatocellular carcinoma, melanoma, renal cell or head and neck cancer. Males comprised 82.7% of the group, whose mean age was roughly 60 years (range about 20 to 85).

Points on this clone: Its antigen is undetermined.

Study-level points and caveats: Both CD4+ and CD8+ T cell populations in blood had undergone clonal expansion by week 6 at 0.1 to 3.0 mg/kg.

The CDR3 consists of 14 residues. Germline CDR1 and CDR2: LGHNA and YNFKEQ. The V gene lost 4 bases and the J gene lost 0 bases, with 10 bases spanning the gap. Individuals having autoimmune disease history or systemic immunosuppression were not enrolled. TCRdb's copy holds only in-frame clones and misses some; the assay was immunoSEQ multiplex PCR. Among over 55,000 clones listed, roughly nine tenths were seen once. This clonotype was obtained from an adult with an advanced solid tumor such as melanoma, head and neck, liver or kidney cancer. This sample comprised CD4+ or CD8+ T cells sorted from blood, obtained in a trial of the OX40 agonist ivuxolimab. The chain has TRBV4-2 and TRBJ2-7, with a possible D match to TRBD2 (5 bases). CDR3 sequence reads: CASSPLGVSYEQYF. In DNA form, the CDR3 reads TGTGCCAGCAGCCCCCTCGGGGTCTCCTACGAGCAGTACTTC.